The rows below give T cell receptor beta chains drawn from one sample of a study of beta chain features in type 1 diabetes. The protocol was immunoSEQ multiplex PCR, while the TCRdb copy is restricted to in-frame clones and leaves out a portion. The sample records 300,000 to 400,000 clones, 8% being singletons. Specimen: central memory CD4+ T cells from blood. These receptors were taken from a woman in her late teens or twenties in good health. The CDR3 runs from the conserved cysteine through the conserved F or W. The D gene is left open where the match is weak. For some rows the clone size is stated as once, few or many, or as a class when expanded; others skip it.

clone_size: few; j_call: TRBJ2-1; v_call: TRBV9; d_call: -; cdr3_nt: TGTGCCAGCAGCGTAGTCCCCCGGACGAGCTCCTACAATGAGCAGTTCTTC; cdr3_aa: CASSVVPRTSSYNEQFF
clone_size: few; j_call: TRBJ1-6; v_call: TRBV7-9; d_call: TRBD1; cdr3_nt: TGTGCCAGCAGCTTGTCAGGGGGCTTCCTCCACTTT; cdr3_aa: CASSLSGGFLHF
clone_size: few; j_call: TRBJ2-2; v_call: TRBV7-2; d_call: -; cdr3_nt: TGTGCCAGCAGCTTCGAGGGAACCATCGGCGGGGAGCTGTTTTTT; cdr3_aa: CASSFEGTIGGELFF
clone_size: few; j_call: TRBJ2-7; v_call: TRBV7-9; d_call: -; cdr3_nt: TGTGCCAGCAGCACGGAGCAGTACTCCGAGCAGTACTTC; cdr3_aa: CASSTEQYSEQYF
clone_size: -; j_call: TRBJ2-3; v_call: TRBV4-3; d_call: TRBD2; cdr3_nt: TGCGCCAGCAGCCAAGATAGCCTCACTAGCGGGGCCTTGGCTACAGATACGCAGTATTTT; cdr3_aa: CASSQDSLTSGALATDTQYF
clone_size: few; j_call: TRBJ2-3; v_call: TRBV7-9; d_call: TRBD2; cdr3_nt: TGTGCCAGCAGCTTTGGGACTAGCGATTCAGATACGCAGTATTTT; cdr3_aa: CASSFGTSDSDTQYF
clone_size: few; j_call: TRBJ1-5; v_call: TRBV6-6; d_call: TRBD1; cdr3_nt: TGTGCCAGCAGGGAAACGGGACAGTGGGGCAATCAGCCCCAGCATTTT; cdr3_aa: CASRETGQWGNQPQHF
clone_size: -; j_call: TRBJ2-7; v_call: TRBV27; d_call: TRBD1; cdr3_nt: TGTGCCAGCAGTTCGGGGGACAGGGGCTACGAGCAGTACTTC; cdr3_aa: CASSSGDRGYEQYF
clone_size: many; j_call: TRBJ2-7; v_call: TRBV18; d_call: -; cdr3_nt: TGTGCCAGCTCCCCAAGGGAAACCTCTTCCGAGCAGTACTTC; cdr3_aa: CASSPRETSSEQYF
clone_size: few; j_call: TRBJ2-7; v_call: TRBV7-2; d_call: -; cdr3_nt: TGTGCCAGCAGCTTAGGTGGGGACTACGAGCAGTACTTC; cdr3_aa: CASSLGGDYEQYF
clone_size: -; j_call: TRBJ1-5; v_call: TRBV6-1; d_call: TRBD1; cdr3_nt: TGTGCCAGCACCAACAGGGGATTAGGCAATCAGCCCCAGCATTTT; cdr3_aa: CASTNRGLGNQPQHF
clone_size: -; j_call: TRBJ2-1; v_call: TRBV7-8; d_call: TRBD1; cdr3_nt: TGTGCCAGCAGCTTAGCCCGAAGGACAGGCTACAATGAGCAGTTCTTC; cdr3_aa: CASSLARRTGYNEQFF
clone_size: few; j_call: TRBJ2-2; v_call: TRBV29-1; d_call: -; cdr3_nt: TGCAGCGTTACCAGGTCTCTTAACACCGGGGAGCTGTTTTTT; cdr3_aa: CSVTRSLNTGELFF
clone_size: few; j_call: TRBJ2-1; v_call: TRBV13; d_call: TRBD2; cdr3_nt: TGTGCCAGCAGCGCTCGGACTAGCGATTACAATGAGCAGTTCTTC; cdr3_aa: CASSARTSDYNEQFF
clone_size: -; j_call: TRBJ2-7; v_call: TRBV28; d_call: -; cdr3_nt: TGTGCCAGCAGTTTAGGAGGACAGCTCTACGAGCAGTACTTC; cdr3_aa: CASSLGGQLYEQYF
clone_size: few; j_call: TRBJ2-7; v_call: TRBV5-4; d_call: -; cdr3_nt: TGTGCCAGCAGGAAAGACAGTGGGCTAGGCTACGAGCAGTACTTC; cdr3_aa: CASRKDSGLGYEQYF
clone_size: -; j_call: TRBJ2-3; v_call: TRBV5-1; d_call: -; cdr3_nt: TGCGCCAGCAGCTTGATTGCACCAGATACGCAGTATTTT; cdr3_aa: CASSLIAPDTQYF
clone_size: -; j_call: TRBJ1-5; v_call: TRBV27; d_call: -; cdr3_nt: TGTGCCAGCACCCTGAATGTGACAGGAATTCAGCCCCAGCATTTT; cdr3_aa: CASTLNVTGIQPQHF
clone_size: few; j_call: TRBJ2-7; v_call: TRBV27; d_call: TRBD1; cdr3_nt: TGTGCCAGCCGCCCGGGACAGGGCCCCGGAGAGCAGTACTTC; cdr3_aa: CASRPGQGPGEQYF
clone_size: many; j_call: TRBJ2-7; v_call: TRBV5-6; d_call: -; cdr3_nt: TGTGCCAGCAGCTTGTTCTCCTACGAGCAGTACTTC; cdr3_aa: CASSLFSYEQYF
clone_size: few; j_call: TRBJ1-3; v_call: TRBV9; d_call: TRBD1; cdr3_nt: TGTGCCAGCAGCGTAGATGGACAGGGGCCCTCTGGAAACACCATATATTTT; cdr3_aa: CASSVDGQGPSGNTIYF
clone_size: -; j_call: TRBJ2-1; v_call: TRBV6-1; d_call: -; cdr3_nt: TGTGCCAGCAGTGACAAGGGGCGTCCCAATGAGCAGTTCTTC; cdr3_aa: CASSDKGRPNEQFF
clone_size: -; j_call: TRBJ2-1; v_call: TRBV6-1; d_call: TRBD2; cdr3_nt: TGTGCCAGCAAGAGCGGGAGGGACGATGAGCAGTTCTTC; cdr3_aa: CASKSGRDDEQFF
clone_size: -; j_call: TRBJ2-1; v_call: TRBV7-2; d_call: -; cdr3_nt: TGTGCCAGCAGCTTAGCGGGAAATTCCTACAATGAGCAGTTCTTC; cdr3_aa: CASSLAGNSYNEQFF
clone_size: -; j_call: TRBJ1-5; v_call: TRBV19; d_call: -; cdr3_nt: TGTGCCAGTAGTATAGTAGGCACGAGCAATCAGCCCCAGCATTTT; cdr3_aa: CASSIVGTSNQPQHF
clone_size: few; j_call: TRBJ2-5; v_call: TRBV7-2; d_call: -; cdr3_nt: TGTGCCAGCGCGCATCGGGAGACCCAGTACTTC; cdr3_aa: CASAHRETQYF
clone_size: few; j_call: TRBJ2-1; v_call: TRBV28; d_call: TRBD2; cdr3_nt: TGTGCCAGCAAGCTAGCGGGAGCACATGAGCAGTTCTTC; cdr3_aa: CASKLAGAHEQFF
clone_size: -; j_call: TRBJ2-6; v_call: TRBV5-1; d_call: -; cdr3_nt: TGCGCCAGCAGCTTGGAGAAGGGTTTTAGAGCTGGGGCCAACGTCCTGACTTTC; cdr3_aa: CASSLEKGFRAGANVLTF
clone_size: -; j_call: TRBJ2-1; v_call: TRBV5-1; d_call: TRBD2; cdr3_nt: TGCGCCAGTCGGAAGGCGGGAGGCAATGAGCAGTTCTTC; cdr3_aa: CASRKAGGNEQFF
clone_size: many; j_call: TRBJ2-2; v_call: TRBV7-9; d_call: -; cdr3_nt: TGTGCCAGCAGCTTGTGGTCACACCGGGAGCTGTTTTTT; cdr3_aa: CASSLWSHRELFF
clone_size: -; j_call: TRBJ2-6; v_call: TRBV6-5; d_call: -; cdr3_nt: TGTGCCAGCACCTCCCGGGCGGCGGGGGCCAACGTCCTGACTTTC; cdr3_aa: CASTSRAAGANVLTF
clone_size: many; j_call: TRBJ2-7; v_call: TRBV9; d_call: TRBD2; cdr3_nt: TGTGCCAGCAGCCCAGAGCGGGGGGCGGGTGAGCAGTACTTC; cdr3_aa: CASSPERGAGEQYF
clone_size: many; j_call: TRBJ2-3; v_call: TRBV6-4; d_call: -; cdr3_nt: TGTGCCAGCAGTAAACAGCAAGGCACAGATACGCAGTATTTT; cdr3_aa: CASSKQQGTDTQYF
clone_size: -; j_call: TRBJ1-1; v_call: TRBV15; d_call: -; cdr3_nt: TGTGCCACCAGCAGGGCAGGGGAGGTCACTGAAGCTTTCTTT; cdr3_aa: CATSRAGEVTEAFF
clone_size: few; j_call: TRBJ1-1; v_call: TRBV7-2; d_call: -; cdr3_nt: TGTGCCAGCAGCATGGACCGCCAAGAGGGAGCTTTCTTT; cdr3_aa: CASSMDRQEGAFF
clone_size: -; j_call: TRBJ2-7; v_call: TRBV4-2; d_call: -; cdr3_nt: TGTGCCAGCAGCCAATTCCTACAGCCCTACGAGCAGTACTTC; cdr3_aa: CASSQFLQPYEQYF
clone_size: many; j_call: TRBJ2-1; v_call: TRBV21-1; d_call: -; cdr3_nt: TGTGCCAGCAGCAATGGGAGCGGGATCCGTTCTGATGAGCAGTTCTTC; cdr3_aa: CASSNGSGIRSDEQFF
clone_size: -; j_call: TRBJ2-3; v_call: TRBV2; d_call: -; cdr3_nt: TGTGCCAGCTGTGCTAGGCAGAACACAGATACGCAGTATTTT; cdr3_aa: CASCARQNTDTQYF
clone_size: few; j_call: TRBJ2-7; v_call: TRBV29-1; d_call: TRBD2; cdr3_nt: TGCAGCGTGACCGCGGGGGGCTACGAGCAGTACTTC; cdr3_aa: CSVTAGGYEQYF
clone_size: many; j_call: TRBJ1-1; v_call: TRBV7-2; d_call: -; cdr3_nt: TGTGCCAGCAGCTTCGTATTATACACTGAAGCTTTCTTT; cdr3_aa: CASSFVLYTEAFF
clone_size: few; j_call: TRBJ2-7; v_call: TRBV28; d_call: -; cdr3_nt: TGTGCCAGCAGTTACGAATACGAGCAGTACTTC; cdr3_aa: CASSYEYEQYF
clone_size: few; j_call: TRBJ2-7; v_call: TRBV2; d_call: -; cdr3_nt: TGTGCCAGCAATCTTGGGGGCAAATACGAGCAGTACTTC; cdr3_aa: CASNLGGKYEQYF
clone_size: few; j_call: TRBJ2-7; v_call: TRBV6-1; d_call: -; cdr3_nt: TGTGCCAGCAGGGGGACGATCTCCTACGAGCAGTACTTC; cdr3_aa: CASRGTISYEQYF
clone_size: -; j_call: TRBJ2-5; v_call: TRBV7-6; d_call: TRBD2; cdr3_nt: TGTGCCAGCAGCTTAGGTGCGGGAGGGCCATTGGAGACCCAGTACTTC; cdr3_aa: CASSLGAGGPLETQYF
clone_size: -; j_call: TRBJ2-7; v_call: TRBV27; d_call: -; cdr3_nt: TGTGCCAGCAGTCAGGACAGTGCGCCTTCCTACGAGCAGTACTTC; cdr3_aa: CASSQDSAPSYEQYF
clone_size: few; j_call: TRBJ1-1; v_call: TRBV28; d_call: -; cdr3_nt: TGTGCCAGCAGTGGACCCGTCACTGAAGCTTTCTTT; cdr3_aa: CASSGPVTEAFF
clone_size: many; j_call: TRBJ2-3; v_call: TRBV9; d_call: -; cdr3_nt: TGTGCCAGCAGCGTAGCCCGGACAGATACGCAGTATTTT; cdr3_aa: CASSVARTDTQYF
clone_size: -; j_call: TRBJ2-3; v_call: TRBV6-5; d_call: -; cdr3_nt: TGTGCCAGCAGTTACTCTCTTCGGAACTCAGATACGCAGTATTTT; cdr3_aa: CASSYSLRNSDTQYF
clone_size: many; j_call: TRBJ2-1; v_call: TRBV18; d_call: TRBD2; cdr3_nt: TGTGCCAGCTCACTCACTCCACTAGCGGCGTCCTACAATGAGCAGTTCTTC; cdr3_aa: CASSLTPLAASYNEQFF